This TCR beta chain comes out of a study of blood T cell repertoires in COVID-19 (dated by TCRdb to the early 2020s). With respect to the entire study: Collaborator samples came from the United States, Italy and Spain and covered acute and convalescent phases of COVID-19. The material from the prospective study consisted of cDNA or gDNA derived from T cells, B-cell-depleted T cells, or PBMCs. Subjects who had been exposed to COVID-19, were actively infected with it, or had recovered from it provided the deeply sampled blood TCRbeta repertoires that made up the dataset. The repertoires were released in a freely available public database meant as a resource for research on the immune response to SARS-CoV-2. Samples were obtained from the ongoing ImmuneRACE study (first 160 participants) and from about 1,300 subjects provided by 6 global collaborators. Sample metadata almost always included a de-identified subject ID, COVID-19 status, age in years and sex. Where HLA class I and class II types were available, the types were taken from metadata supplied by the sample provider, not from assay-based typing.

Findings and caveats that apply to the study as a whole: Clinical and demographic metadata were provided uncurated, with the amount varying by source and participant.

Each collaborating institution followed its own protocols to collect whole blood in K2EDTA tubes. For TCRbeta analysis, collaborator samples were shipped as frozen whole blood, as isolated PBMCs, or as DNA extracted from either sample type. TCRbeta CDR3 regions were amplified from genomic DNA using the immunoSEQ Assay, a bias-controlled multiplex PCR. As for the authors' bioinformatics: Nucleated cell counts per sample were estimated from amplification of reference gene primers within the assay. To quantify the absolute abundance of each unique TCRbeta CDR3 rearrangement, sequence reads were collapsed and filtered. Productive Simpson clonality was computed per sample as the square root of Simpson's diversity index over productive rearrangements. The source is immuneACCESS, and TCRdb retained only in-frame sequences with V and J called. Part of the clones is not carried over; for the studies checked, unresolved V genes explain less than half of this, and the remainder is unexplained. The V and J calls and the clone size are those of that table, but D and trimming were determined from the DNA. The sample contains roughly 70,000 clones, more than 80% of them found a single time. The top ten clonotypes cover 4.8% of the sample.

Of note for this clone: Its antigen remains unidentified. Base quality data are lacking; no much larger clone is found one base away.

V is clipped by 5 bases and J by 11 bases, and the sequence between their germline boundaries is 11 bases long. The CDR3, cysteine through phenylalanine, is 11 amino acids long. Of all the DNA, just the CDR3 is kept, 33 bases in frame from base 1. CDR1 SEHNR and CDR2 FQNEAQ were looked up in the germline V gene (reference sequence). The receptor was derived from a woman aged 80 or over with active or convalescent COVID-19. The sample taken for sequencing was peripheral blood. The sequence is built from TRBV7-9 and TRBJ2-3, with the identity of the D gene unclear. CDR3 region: CASSLKKRQYF. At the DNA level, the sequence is TGTGCCAGCAGCCTAAAAAAACGGCAGTATTTT.